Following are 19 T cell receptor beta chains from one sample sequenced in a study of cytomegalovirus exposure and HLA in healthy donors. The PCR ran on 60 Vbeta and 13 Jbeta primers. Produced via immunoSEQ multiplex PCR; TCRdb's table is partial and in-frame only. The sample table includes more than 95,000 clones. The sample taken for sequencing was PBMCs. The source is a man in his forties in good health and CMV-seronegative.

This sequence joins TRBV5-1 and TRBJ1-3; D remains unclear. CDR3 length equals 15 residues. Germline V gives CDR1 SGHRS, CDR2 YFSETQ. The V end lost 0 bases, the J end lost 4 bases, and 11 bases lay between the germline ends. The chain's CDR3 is CASSLDGSKGNTIYF. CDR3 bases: TGCGCCAGCAGCTTGGACGGGTCGAAAGGAAACACCATATATTTT.

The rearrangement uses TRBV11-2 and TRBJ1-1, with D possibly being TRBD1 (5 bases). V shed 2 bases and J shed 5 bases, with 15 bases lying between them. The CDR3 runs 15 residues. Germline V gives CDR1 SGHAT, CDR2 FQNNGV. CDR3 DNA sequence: TGTGCCAGCAGCTTAAATCCCCAGGGAAGGACTGAAGCTTTCTTT. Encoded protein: CASSLNPQGRTEAFF.

The CDR3 sequence is CASGLDGTMRNGYTF. The DNA of the CDR3 is TGTGCTAGTGGTTTGGACGGGACAATGAGGAATGGCTACACCTTC. The rearrangement links TRBV12-5 to TRBJ1-2; the D gene is possibly TRBD1 (6 bases). V lost 1 base, J lost 6 bases, and 15 bases lay in between. The CDR3 runs to 15 residues. Germline assignment: CDR1 LGHNT and CDR2 FRNRAP.

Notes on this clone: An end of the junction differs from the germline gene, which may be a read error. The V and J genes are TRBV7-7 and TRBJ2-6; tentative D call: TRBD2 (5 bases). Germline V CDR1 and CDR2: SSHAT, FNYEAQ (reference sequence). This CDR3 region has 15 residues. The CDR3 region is CASSRAGGGANVLTF. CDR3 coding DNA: TGTGCTAGCAGTCGCGCGGGTGGCGGGGCCAACGTCCTGACTTTC.

The CDR3 sequence is CAIRSTSGKEADTQYF. In DNA form, the CDR3 reads TGTGCCATCAGGTCTACTAGCGGGAAGGAGGCAGATACGCAGTATTTT. The chain combines TRBV10-3 with TRBJ2-3; the match to TRBD2 covers 10 bases. The junction had 10 bases not matched to a gene; V was cut back by 6 bases and J by 4 bases. The CDR3 contains 16 residues. Germline assignment: CDR1 ENHRY and CDR2 SYGVKD.

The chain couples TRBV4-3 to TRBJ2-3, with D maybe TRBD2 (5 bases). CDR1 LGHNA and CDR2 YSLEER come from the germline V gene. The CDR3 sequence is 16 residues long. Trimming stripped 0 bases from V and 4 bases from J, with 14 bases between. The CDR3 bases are TGCGCCAGCAGCCAAGAGGGCCTTAGTAGCGCAGATACGCAGTATTTT. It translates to CASSQEGLSSADTQYF.

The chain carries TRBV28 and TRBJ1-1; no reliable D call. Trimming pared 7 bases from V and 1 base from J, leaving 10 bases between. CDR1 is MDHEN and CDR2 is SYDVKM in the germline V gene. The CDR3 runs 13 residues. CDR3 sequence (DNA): TGTGCCAGCAATGGGCGGGCGAACACTGAAGCTTTCTTT. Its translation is CASNGRANTEAFF.

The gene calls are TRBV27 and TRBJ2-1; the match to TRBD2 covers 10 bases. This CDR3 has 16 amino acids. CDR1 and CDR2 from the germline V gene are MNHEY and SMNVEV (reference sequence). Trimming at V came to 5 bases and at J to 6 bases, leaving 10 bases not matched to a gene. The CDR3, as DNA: TGTGCCAGCAGTCGAGCGGGAGGGCCTTCCCTCAATGAGCAGTTCTTC. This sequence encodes CASSRAGGPSLNEQFF.

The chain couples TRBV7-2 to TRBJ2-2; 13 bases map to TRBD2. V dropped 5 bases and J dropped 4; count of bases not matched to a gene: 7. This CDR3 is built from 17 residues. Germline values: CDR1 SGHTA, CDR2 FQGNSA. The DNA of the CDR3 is TGTGCCAGCAGCACGGCGACTAGCGGGAGGCGCACCGGGGAGCTGTTTTTT. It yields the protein CASSTATSGRRTGELFF.

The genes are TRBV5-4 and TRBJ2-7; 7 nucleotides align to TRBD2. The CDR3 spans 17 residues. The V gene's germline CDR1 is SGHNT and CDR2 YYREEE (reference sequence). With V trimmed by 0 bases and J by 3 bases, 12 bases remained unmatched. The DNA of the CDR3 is TGTGCCAGCAGCTTGGAGGTGGCTAGCGGCTTGCACTACGAGCAGTACTTC. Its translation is CASSLEVASGLHYEQYF.

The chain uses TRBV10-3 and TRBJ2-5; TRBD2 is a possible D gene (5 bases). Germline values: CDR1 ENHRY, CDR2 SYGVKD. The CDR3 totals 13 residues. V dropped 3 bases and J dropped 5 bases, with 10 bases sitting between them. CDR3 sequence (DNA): TGTGCCATCAGTGATGCCCAGCGGGAGACCCAGTACTTC. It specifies CAISDAQRETQYF.

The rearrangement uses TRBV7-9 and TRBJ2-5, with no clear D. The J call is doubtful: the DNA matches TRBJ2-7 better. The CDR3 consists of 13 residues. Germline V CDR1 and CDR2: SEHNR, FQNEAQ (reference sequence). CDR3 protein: CASSLARFYEQYF. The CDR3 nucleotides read TGTGCCAGCAGCTTAGCGCGGTTCTACGAGCAGTACTTC.

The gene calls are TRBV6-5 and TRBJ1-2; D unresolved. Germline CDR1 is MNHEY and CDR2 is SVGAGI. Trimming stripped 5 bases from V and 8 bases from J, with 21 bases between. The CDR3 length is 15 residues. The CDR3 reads CASSPLFGRLEGYTF. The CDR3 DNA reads TGTGCCAGCAGTCCCCTTTTTGGGCGTTTAGAGGGCTACACCTTC.

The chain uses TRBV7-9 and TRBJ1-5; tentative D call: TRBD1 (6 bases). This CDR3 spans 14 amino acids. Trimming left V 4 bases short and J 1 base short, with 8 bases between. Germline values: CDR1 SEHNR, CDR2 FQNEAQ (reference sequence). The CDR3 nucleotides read TGTGCCAGCAGCTACCAGGGGAGCAATCAGCCCCAGCATTTT. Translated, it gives CASSYQGSNQPQHF.

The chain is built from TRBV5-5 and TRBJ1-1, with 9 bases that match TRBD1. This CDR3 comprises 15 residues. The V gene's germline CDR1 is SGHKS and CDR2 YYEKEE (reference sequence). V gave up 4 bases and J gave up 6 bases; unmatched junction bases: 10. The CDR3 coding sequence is TGTGCCAGCAGCGGTAGGACAGGGGCGAGTCCTGAAGCTTTCTTT. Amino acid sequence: CASSGRTGASPEAFF.

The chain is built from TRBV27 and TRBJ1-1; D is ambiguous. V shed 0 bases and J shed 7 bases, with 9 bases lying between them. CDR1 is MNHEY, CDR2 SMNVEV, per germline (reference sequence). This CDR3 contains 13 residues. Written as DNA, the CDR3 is TGTGCCAGCAGTTTATCGCGGTTGGGTGAAGCTTTCTTT. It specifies CASSLSRLGEAFF.

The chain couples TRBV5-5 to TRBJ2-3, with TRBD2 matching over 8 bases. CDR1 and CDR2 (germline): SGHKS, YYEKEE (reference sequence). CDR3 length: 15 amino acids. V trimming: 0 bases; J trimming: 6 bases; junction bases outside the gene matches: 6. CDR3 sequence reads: CASSLEIAGLDTQYF. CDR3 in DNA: TGTGCCAGCAGCTTGGAAATAGCGGGACTGGATACGCAGTATTTT.

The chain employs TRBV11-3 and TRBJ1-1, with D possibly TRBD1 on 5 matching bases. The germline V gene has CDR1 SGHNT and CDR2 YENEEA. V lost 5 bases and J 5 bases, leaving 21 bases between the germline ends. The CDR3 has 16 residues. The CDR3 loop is CASSVGGARASTEAFF. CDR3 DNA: TGTGCCAGCAGCGTTGGAGGGGCTAGAGCTTCTACTGAAGCTTTCTTT.

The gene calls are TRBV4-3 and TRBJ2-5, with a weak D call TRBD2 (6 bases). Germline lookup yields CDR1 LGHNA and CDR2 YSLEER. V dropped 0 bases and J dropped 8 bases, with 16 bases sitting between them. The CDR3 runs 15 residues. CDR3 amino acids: CASSQDTGEADTQYF. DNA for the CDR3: TGCGCCAGCAGCCAAGATACGGGAGAGGCGGATACCCAGTACTTC.